This entry lists 22 T cell receptor beta chains sequenced from one sample in a study of response to subunit inactivated influenza vaccine. From the RT-PCR reads, TCRdb called clonotypes with MiXCR, one entry per CDR3 protein. The sample has around 580,000 distinct CDR3 sequences, approximately 12% seen once; the top ten hold roughly 10%. Sample: PBMCs from blood, taken on the day of vaccination. These receptors all stem from a man aged 45-65 years who received an inactivated influenza vaccine.

This clonotype was counted only a few times. J is TRBJ2-1 and V is TRBV12-3 or TRBV12-4, with D possibly matching TRBD2 (7 bases). The CDR3 extends over 18 amino acids. V shed 7 bases and J shed 5 bases, with 27 bases lying between them. In DNA, the CDR3 is TGTGCCAGCACCACCATAGGGCGGGGGCTATGGGTCCACAATGAGCAGTTCTTC. It translates to CASTTIGRGLWVHNEQFF.

This clonotype was recorded a few times. The chain recombines TRBV12-3 or TRBV12-4 with TRBJ2-4; D not certain. The CDR3 runs 12 residues. V dropped 7 bases and J dropped 5 bases, with 9 bases sitting between them. Here the CDR3 reads CASTWRENIQYF. For the CDR3, the DNA is TGTGCCAGCACTTGGCGAGAAAACATTCAGTACTTC.

A few counts support this clonotype. The chain is built from TRBV29-1 and TRBJ1-1; D remains unclear. This CDR3 has 13 residues. The germline gives CDR1 SQVTM, CDR2 ANQGSEA. V gave up 5 bases and J gave up 2 bases, with 12 bases separating them. CDR3 coding DNA: TGCAGCGTTTCTAGGGTCCTTAACACTGAAGCTTTCTTT. It encodes CSVSRVLNTEAFF.

This chain links TRBV5-1 with TRBJ2-7, with D perhaps TRBD1 or TRBD2 (5 bases each). Between the trimmed V and J ends, which lost 4 bases and 2 bases, there was a span of 16 bases. In germline, CDR1 is SGHRS, CDR2 YFSETQ. The CDR3 is 15 amino acids. CDR3 sequence (DNA): TGCGCCAGCAGCCAGGGCGAGGGCCTAACCTACGAGCAGTACTTC. This gives the protein CASSQGEGLTYEQYF.

This clonotype was recorded many times. The rearrangement links TRBV12-3 or TRBV12-4 to TRBJ2-7, with a possible D match to TRBD1 (6 bases). This CDR3 contains 12 residues. Trimming cost V 6 bases and J 3 bases, with 9 bases left between them. In nucleotides, the CDR3 is TGTGCCAGCAGGCAGACAGGCTACGAGCAGTACTTC. Residues: CASRQTGYEQYF.

V usage is TRBV20-1 and J usage is TRBJ2-3; 15 bases fit TRBD2. V was clipped by 5 bases and J by 0 bases; unmatched bases: 3. The CDR3 contains 16 residues. The V gene's germline CDR1 is DFQATT and CDR2 SNEGSKA (reference sequence). The CDR3 is CSAFGLAGGSTDTQYF. The CDR3, as DNA: TGCAGTGCTTTTGGACTAGCGGGAGGGAGCACAGATACGCAGTATTTT.

This clonotype appeared a few times. V usage is TRBV24-1 and J usage is TRBJ2-5; the D is unclear. From germline, CDR1 is KGHDR and CDR2 SFDVKD. Trimming removed 4 bases at V and 1 base at J, with 6 bases between. This CDR3 is built from 13 residues. The CDR3 DNA sequence: TGTGCCACCAGTGAATCGACCCAAGAGACCCAGTACTTC. Its protein is CATSESTQETQYF.

The rearrangement links TRBV27 to TRBJ2-2; D could derive from TRBD1 or TRBD2 (5 bases each). Trimming shortened V by 4 bases and J by 7 bases, and 10 bases separated the two germline ends. Germline V lookup: CDR1 MNHEY, CDR2 SMNVEV (reference sequence). The CDR3 length is 13 residues. The CDR3 protein is CASSYGGGGELFF. The CDR3 coding sequence is TGTGCCAGCAGTTATGGGGGTGGCGGGGAGCTGTTTTTT.

The chain employs TRBV7-2 and TRBJ2-1; weak D call: TRBD2 (5 bases). Germline CDR1 is SGHTA and CDR2 is FQGNSA. The CDR3 length is 15 residues. V lost 5 bases to trimming and J lost 2 bases, with 13 bases between them. In nucleotides, the CDR3 is TGTGCCAGCAGCCAGTGGACTGGTCCCTACAATGAGCAGTTCTTC. This gives the protein CASSQWTGPYNEQFF.

This clonotype was found many times. The genes are TRBV27 and TRBJ1-5; D remains unclear. Germline V gene data show CDR1 as MNHEY and CDR2 as SMNVEV (reference sequence). The V end was cut by 3 bases, the J end by 4 bases, with 10 bases between. The CDR3 extends over 14 amino acids. The CDR3 here is CASSFSGKNQPQHF. Here the CDR3 DNA reads TGTGCCAGCAGTTTTTCAGGCAAGAATCAGCCCCAGCATTTT.

This clonotype was recorded a few times. The J gene is TRBJ2-4, the V gene TRBV20-1; 9 nucleotides align to TRBD1. CDR1 DFQATT and CDR2 SNEGSKA come from the germline V gene (reference sequence). The CDR3 is made up of 14 amino acids. The junction had 11 bases not matched to a gene; V was cut back by 6 bases and J by 8 bases. CDR3 sequence reads: CSAIQQGAVDIQYF. CDR3 DNA sequence: TGCAGTGCGATCCAACAGGGGGCTGTAGACATTCAGTACTTC.

This clonotype occurred a few times. V is TRBV12-3 or TRBV12-4 and J is TRBJ2-1, with a tentative D call TRBD2 (7 bases). With 3 bases removed from V and 5 bases from J, the gap between germline ends came to 17 bases. The CDR3 contains 16 residues. CDR3 DNA: TGTGCCAGCAGTTTTGGGGGAGGGGGGCTACACAATGAGCAGTTCTTC. This encodes CASSFGGGGLHNEQFF.

The chain uses TRBV20-1 and TRBJ2-1; D gene uncertain. Germline V gives CDR1 DFQATT, CDR2 SNEGSKA (reference sequence). V was cut by 7 bases and J by 1 base, with 14 bases left in between. This CDR3 is built from 14 residues. The CDR3 reads CSVSPFSSYNEQFF. The CDR3 nucleotides are TGCAGTGTTAGTCCCTTCTCGTCCTACAATGAGCAGTTCTTC.

This clonotype has only a few counts. V and J are TRBV3-1 and TRBJ2-3; D not resolved. Trimming shortened V by 0 bases and J by 0 bases, and 10 bases separated the two germline ends. Germline-derived CDR1 and CDR2 are LGHDT and YNNKEL (reference sequence). The CDR3 spans 16 residues. The CDR3 DNA is TGTGCCAGCAGCCAAGATAAGGGCGGTAGCACAGATACGCAGTATTTT. It translates to CASSQDKGGSTDTQYF.

The rearrangement uses TRBV4-3 and TRBJ2-2, with 16 bases fitting TRBD2. Germline trimming cut 5 bases from V and 5 bases from J; bases unmatched to any gene: 8. The CDR3 sequence is 18 residues long. The V gene's germline CDR1 is LGHNA and CDR2 YSLEER. The CDR3 sequence: CASSFWAGLAGGTGELFF. The CDR3 DNA reads as TGCGCCAGCAGCTTTTGGGCGGGACTAGCGGGAGGGACCGGGGAGCTGTTTTTT.

This clonotype was seen more than once but under ten times. The chain recombines TRBV29-1 with TRBJ1-1, with D perhaps TRBD1 (5 bases). CDR3 length: 12 amino acids. V was shortened by 4 bases and J by 4 bases, with 10 bases between the two germline ends. CDR1 and CDR2 from the germline V gene are SQVTM and ANQGSEA. CDR3 amino acids: CSVAWGGTEAFF. The CDR3 DNA reads as TGCAGCGTTGCCTGGGGGGGCACTGAAGCTTTCTTT.

There are a few counts of this clonotype. J is TRBJ2-1 and V is TRBV19; TRBD2 agrees at 11 bases. The V gene end was trimmed by 7 bases and the J gene end by 4 bases; junction bases not matched to a gene: 12. The V gene's germline CDR1 is LNHDA and CDR2 SQIVND (reference sequence). CDR3 size: 17 residues. CDR3 nucleotides: TGTGCCAGTAACCCGAATCCCGGGACTAGCGGATACAATGAGCAGTTCTTC. It translates to CASNPNPGTSGYNEQFF.

V and J are TRBV20-1 and TRBJ2-3; TRBD2 aligns across 11 bases. Germline V gives CDR1 DFQATT, CDR2 SNEGSKA (reference sequence). With 6 bases clipped from V and 2 bases from J, the junction kept 4 bases outside the gene matches. The CDR3 is 14 amino acids. The CDR3 loop is CSAPTSGNTDTQYF. Written as DNA, the CDR3 is TGCAGTGCCCCGACTAGCGGGAACACAGATACGCAGTATTTT.

This clonotype was recorded many times. The rearrangement joins TRBV29-1 to TRBJ2-3, with unresolved D. V shed 4 bases and J shed 2 bases, with 13 bases lying between them. This CDR3 spans 14 amino acids. The germline gives CDR1 SQVTM, CDR2 ANQGSEA. As DNA, the CDR3 is TGCAGCGTTGTATGGTGGGGTCCCACAGATACGCAGTATTTT. This codes for CSVVWWGPTDTQYF.

This clonotype was picked up many times. The chain has TRBV20-1 and TRBJ2-1; 10 bases are shared with TRBD2. The CDR3 spans 13 residues. Unmatched junction bases numbered 6, after V lost 5 bases and J lost 8 bases. In germline, CDR1 is DFQATT, CDR2 SNEGSKA (reference sequence). CDR3 sequence: CSAAGGTSDEQFF. CDR3 DNA sequence: TGCAGTGCTGCGGGCGGGACTAGCGATGAGCAGTTCTTC.

The V and J genes are TRBV15 and TRBJ2-1; D is ambiguous. Germline V gene sequence: CDR1 LNHNV, CDR2 YYDKDF (reference sequence). V was shortened by 0 bases and J by 3 bases, with 9 bases between the two germline ends. The CDR3 covers 15 residues. The CDR3: CATSREVLGYNEQFF. CDR3 sequence (DNA): TGTGCCACCAGCAGAGAGGTATTAGGCTACAATGAGCAGTTCTTC.

This clonotype was observed a few times. The J gene is TRBJ2-3, the V gene TRBV5-1; D perhaps matches TRBD2 (6 bases). Trimming cost V 1 base and J 1 base, with 19 bases left between them. Germline loops: CDR1 SGHRS, CDR2 YFSETQ. This CDR3 spans 18 amino acids. DNA for the CDR3: TGCGCCAGCAGCTTGTGTCTCGTGGCGGGAACAGGCACAGATACGCAGTATTTT. Its protein product is CASSLCLVAGTGTDTQYF.